One T cell receptor beta chain is described in this entry. Its specificity is not known. Using immunoSEQ multiplex PCR, the repertoire was profiled, and TCRdb retains in-frame clones only, with some absent. The data contain around 64,000 clones, roughly nine tenths of them singletons. Samples of blood were obtained at baseline, on cycle 4 day 1, and on cycle 7 day 1. The data were obtained in a study of OX40 agonist ivuxolimab in advanced cancers. Study-level information: Dose-escalation cases comprised hepatocellular carcinoma, melanoma, renal cell or head and neck cancer.

Points from the study as a whole: On average, CD8+ T cells showed a greater number of expanded clones than CD4+.

The CDR3 spans 14 residues. Germline assignment: CDR1 LNHNV and CDR2 YYDKDF (reference sequence). With V trimmed by 2 bases and J by 6 bases, 3 bases remained unmatched. The rearrangement joins TRBV15 to TRBJ2-3; 9 bases map to TRBD2. The receptor was isolated from an adult with an advanced solid tumor such as melanoma, head and neck, liver or kidney cancer. Sample: CD4+ or CD8+ T cells sorted from blood, taken in a trial of the OX40 agonist ivuxolimab. For the CDR3, the DNA is TGTGCCACCAGCAGACTAGCGGGGACGGATACGCAGTATTTT. Its translation is CATSRLAGTDTQYF.